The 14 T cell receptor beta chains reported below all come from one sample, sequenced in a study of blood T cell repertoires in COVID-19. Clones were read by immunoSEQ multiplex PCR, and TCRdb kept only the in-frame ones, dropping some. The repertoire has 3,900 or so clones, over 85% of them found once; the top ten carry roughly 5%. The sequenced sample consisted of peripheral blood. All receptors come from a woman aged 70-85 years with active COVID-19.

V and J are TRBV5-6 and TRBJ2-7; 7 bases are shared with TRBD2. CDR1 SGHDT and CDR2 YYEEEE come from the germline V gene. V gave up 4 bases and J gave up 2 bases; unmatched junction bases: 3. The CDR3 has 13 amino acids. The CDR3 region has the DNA TGTGCCAGCAGCGGGGGGGGACCCTACGAGCAGTACTTC. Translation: CASSGGGPYEQYF.

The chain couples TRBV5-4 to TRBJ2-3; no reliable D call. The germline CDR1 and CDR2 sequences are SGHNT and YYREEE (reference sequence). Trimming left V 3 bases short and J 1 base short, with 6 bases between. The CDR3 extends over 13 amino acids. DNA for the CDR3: TGTGCCAGCAGCTCGCCGGGCACAGATACGCAGTATTTT. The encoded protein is CASSSPGTDTQYF.

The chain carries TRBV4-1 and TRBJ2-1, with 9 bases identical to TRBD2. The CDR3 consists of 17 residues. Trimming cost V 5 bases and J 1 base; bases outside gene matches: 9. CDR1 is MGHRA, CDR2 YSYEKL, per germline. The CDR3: CASSGLLAGLSYNEQFF. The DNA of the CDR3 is TGCGCCAGCAGCGGGTTGCTAGCGGGGCTTTCCTACAATGAGCAGTTCTTC.

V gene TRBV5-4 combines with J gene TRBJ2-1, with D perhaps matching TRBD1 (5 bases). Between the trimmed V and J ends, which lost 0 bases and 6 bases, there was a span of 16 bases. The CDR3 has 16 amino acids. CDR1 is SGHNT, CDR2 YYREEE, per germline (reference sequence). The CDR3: CASSLGGAGSANEQFF. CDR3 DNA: TGTGCCAGCAGCTTGGGTGGTGCAGGGTCTGCCAATGAGCAGTTCTTC.

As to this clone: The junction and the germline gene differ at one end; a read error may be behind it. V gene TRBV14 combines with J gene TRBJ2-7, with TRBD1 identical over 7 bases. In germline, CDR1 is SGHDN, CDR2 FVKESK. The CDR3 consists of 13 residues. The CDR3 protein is CASSPDRASTLNF. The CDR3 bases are TGTGCCAGCAGCCCCGACAGGGCCTCCACGTTGAACTTC.

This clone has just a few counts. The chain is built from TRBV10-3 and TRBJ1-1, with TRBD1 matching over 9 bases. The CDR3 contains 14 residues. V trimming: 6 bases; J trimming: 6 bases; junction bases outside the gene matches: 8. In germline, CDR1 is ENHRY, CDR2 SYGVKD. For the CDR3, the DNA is TGTGCCATCAGCCTCGGGACAGGGTACTCTGAAGCTTTCTTT. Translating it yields CAISLGTGYSEAFF.

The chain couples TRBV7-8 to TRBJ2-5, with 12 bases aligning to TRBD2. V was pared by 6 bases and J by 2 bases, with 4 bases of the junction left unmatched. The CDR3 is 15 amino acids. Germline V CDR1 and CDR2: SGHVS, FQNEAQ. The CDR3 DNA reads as TGTGCCAGCAGGCGACTAGCGGGGGAACAAGAGACCCAGTACTTC. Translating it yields CASRRLAGEQETQYF.

The CDR3 DNA is TGTGCCAGCAGCAGTGCTAGCGGGGGGGCCTGGGTGACCCAGTACTTC. Protein sequence: CASSSASGGAWVTQYF. The chain employs TRBV3-1 (or the pseudogene TRBV3-2) and TRBJ2-5; 12 bases match TRBD2. V shed 5 bases, J shed 7 bases, and the junction held 11 bases outside the gene matches. Germline loops: CDR1 LGHDT, CDR2 YNNKEL (reference sequence). This CDR3 is 16 amino acids long.

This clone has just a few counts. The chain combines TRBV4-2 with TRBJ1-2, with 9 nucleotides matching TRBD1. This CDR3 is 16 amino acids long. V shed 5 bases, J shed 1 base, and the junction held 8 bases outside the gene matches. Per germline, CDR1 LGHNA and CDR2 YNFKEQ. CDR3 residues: CASSIQTGGGNYGYTF. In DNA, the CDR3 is TGTGCCAGCAGCATTCAGACAGGGGGAGGTAACTATGGCTACACCTTC.

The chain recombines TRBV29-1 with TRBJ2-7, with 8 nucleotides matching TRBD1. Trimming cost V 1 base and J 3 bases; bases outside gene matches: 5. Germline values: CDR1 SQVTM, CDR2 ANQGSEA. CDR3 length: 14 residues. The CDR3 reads CSVEGGQGFYEQYF. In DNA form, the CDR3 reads TGCAGCGTTGAAGGCGGACAGGGTTTCTACGAGCAGTACTTC.

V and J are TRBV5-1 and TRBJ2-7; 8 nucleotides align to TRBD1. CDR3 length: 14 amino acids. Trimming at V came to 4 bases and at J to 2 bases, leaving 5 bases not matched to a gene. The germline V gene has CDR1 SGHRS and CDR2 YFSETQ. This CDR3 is CASSQTGAAYEQYF. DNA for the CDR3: TGCGCCAGCAGCCAGACAGGGGCGGCCTACGAGCAGTACTTC. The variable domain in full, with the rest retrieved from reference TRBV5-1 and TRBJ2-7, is KAGVTQTPRYLIKTRGQQVTLSCSPISGHRSVSWYQQTPGQGLQFLFEYFSETQRNKGNFPGRFSGRQFSNSRSEMNVSTLELGDSALYLCASSQTGAAYEQYFGPGTRLTVT.

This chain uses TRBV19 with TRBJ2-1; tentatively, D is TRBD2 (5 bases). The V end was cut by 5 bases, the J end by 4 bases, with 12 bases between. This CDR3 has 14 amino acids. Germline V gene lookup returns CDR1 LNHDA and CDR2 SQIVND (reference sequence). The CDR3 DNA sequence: TGTGCCAGTAGTCGGGCTAGAGGGTACAATGAGCAGTTCTTC. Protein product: CASSRARGYNEQFF.

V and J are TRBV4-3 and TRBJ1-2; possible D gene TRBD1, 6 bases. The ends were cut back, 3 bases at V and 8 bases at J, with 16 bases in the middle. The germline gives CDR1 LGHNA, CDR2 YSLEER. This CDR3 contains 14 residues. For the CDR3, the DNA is TGCGCCAGCAGCCACCACGGACAGCCGGGGGGCTACACCTTC. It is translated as CASSHHGQPGGYTF.

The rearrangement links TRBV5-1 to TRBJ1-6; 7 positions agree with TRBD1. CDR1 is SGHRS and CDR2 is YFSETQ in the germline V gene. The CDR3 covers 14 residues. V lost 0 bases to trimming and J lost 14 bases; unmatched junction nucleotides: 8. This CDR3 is CASSLEGQEEALHF. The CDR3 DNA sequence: TGCGCCAGCAGCTTGGAAGGACAGGAAGAAGCCCTCCACTTT.